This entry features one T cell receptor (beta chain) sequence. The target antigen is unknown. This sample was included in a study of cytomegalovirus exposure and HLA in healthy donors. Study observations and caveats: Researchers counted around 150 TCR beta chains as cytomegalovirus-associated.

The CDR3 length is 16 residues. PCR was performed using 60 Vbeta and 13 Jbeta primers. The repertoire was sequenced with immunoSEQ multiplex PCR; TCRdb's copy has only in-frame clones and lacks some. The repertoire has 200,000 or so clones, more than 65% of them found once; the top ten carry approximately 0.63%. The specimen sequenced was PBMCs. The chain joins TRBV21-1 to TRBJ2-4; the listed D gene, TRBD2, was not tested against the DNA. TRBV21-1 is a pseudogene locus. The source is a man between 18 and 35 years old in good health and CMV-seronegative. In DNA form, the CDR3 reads TGTGCCAGCAGCAGTTATCAGGACTTAGCCAAAAACATTCAGTACTTC. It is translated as CASSSYQDLAKNIQYF.